This T cell receptor (beta chain) originates from a study of blood T cell repertoires in COVID-19. Across the whole study: Sites across the United States, Italy and Spain contributed samples from acute and convalescent COVID-19. The analysed material was cDNA or gDNA that came from T cells, B-cell-depleted T cells, or PBMCs.

In the original analysis: Nucleated cell number was recorded as an estimate derived from reference gene primer amplification. The data were produced by immunoSEQ multiplex PCR, yet TCRdb's version contains in-frame clones alone and is incomplete. D and trimming were read from the DNA, whereas the V and J calls and clone size are those reported in that table. Of around 200,000 clones detected, about 86% appear once; the ten largest clones hold roughly 7.3%. The CDR3 spans 11 residues. Germline CDR1 and CDR2: SNHLY and FYNNEI. V lost 5 bases and J lost 6, with 7 bases in between. The chain recombines TRBV2 with TRBJ1-2; D uncertain. The sequence was collected from an elderly woman in a cohort sampled during active or convalescent COVID-19. Sequencing input: peripheral blood. CDR3 DNA: TGTGCCAGCAGTCCCCTTAATGGCTACACCTTC. Its protein product is CASSPLNGYTF.